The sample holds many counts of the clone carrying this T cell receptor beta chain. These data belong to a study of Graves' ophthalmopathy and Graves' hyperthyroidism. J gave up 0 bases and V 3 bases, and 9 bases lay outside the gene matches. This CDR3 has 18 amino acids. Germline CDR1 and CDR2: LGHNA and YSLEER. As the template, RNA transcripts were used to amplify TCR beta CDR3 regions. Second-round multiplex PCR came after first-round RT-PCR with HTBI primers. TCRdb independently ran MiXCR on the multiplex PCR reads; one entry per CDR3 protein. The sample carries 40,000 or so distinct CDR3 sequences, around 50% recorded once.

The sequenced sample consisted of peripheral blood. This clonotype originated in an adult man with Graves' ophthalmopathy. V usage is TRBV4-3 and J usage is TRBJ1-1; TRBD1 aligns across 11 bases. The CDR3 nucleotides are TGCGCCAGCAGCCATGGGACAGGGGGACCAAATCTGAACACTGAAGCTTTCTTT. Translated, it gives CASSHGTGGPNLNTEAFF.